The 28 T cell receptor beta chains listed next were all sequenced from one sample in a study of T cells in Graves' hyperthyroidism and ophthalmopathy (dated by TCRdb to between 2019 and 2020). Library prep was done by multiplex PCR. The sequencing machine was an Illumina HiSeq 2000. Amplification of TCR beta CDR3 regions was carried out from RNA transcripts. The first round of RT-PCR for the TCR CDR3 was performed with the HTBI primer set and the Qiagen OneStep RT-PCR kit. TCRdb cleaned the public reads at Q25 with fastp, built clones with MiXCR and kept in-frame beta chains. Merged by CDR3 protein, the rows form single entries marked with the most common genes and DNA. This sample lists roughly 740,000 distinct CDR3 sequences; roughly 15% were detected once. Clones ranked in the top ten supply around 7.7% of the sample. Sequencing input: blood. Receptors originate from a man in his late teens or twenties with Graves' hyperthyroidism.

This clonotype has just a few counts. The chain joins TRBV28 to TRBJ2-7, with D hard to call. V was cut by 5 bases and J by 7 bases, with 18 bases left in between. This CDR3 comprises 14 residues. CDR1 and CDR2 from the germline V gene are MDHEN and SYDVKM. The CDR3 DNA is TGTGCCAGCAGTCTAACGGGCCTATACGCTGAGCAGTACTTC. It is translated as CASSLTGLYAEQYF.

In this sample, this clonotype turned up many times. This sequence joins TRBV7-9 and TRBJ1-1, with 8 nucleotides matching TRBD1. V was clipped by 1 base and J by 6 bases; unmatched bases: 7. CDR1 and CDR2 (germline): SEHNR, FQNEAQ (reference sequence). This CDR3 comprises 15 residues. The CDR3 nucleotides read TGTGCCAGCAGCTTAGGGTCTCAGGGGGCGGCTGAAGCTTTCTTT. Its protein is CASSLGSQGAAEAFF. Full variable domain (missing parts from reference TRBV7-9 and TRBJ1-1): DTGVSQNPRHKITKRGQNVTFRCDPISEHNRLYWYRQTLGQGPEFLTYFQNEAQLEKSRLLSDRFSAERPKGSFSTLEIQRTEQGDSAMYLCASSLGSQGAAEAFFGQGTRLTVV.

This chain joins TRBV19 and TRBJ2-6, with TRBD1 identical over 7 bases. V trimming: 0 bases; J trimming: 0 bases; junction bases outside the gene matches: 11. CDR1 and CDR2 from the germline V gene are LNHDA and SQIVND (reference sequence). The CDR3 length is 20 residues. CDR3 DNA: TGTGCCAGTAGTATAGAGCACAGGGGCGCCGTAACCTCTGGGGCCAACGTCCTGACTTTC. This gives the protein CASSIEHRGAVTSGANVLTF.

This clonotype was observed many times. This chain uses TRBV28 with TRBJ2-3; D is possibly TRBD2 (6 bases). V gave up 5 bases and J gave up 3 bases, with 15 bases separating them. CDR1 and CDR2 from the germline V gene are MDHEN and SYDVKM. There are 15 residues in the CDR3. The CDR3 sequence is CASSPAGGMTDTQYF. The CDR3 bases are TGTGCCAGCAGTCCCGCGGGCGGGATGACAGATACGCAGTATTTT. The full variable domain, in which reference TRBV28 and TRBJ2-3 provide the parts outside the CDR3, is DVKVTQSSRYLVKRTGEKVFLECVQDMDHENMFWYRQDPGLGLRLIYFSYDVKMKEKGDIPEGYSVSREKKERFSLILESASTNQTSMYLCASSPAGGMTDTQYFGPGTRLTVL.

The genes are TRBV14 and TRBJ2-1; 9 bases match TRBD2. The CDR3 runs 15 residues. Germline lookup yields CDR1 SGHDN and CDR2 FVKESK. V lost 3 bases and J lost 6; bases outside the gene matches: 6. The CDR3 here is CASSHPLAGRNEQFF. The DNA for the CDR3 is TGTGCCAGCAGCCATCCCCTAGCGGGACGCAATGAGCAGTTCTTC. The variable domain in full, with the rest retrieved from reference TRBV14 and TRBJ2-1, is EAGVTQFPSHSVIEKGQTVTLRCDPISGHDNLYWYRRVMGKEIKFLLHFVKESKQDESGMPNNRFLAERTGGTYSTLKVQPAELEDSGVYFCASSHPLAGRNEQFFGPGTRLTVL.

This clonotype was seen many times. V gene TRBV2 combines with J gene TRBJ2-5; D is undetermined. Trimming shortened V by 6 bases and J by 1 base, and 12 bases separated the two germline ends. The germline CDR1 and CDR2 sequences are SNHLY and FYNNEI. The CDR3 has 14 residues. In DNA, the CDR3 is TGTGCCAGCAGGACGACTTCCCTCCAAGAGACCCAGTACTTC. As protein: CASRTTSLQETQYF.

This clonotype was observed a handful of times. CDR3 residues: CSVEDGAGGYTDTQYF. DNA for the CDR3: TGCAGCGTTGAAGATGGGGCGGGTGGCTACACAGATACGCAGTATTTT. J is TRBJ2-3 and V is TRBV29-1; either TRBD1 or TRBD2 may fit D (5 bases each). V dropped 0 bases and J dropped 2 bases, with 15 bases sitting between them. This CDR3 comprises 16 residues. Germline-derived CDR1 and CDR2 are SQVTM and ANQGSEA.

This clonotype occurred many times. This CDR3 reads CSASWSSGGAFF. The CDR3, as DNA: TGCAGTGCTAGTTGGAGCAGCGGAGGAGCTTTCTTT. V is TRBV20-1 and J is TRBJ1-1; no clear D gene. Trimming took 3 bases from V and 10 from J, leaving 15 bases between them. Germline lookup yields CDR1 DFQATT and CDR2 SNEGSKA (reference sequence). The CDR3 consists of 12 residues.

This clonotype was counted ten times or more. The V call is TRBV6-6, the J call TRBJ2-3; 9 nucleotides agree with TRBD2. The germline gives CDR1 MNHNY, CDR2 SVGAGI (reference sequence). The CDR3 extends over 14 amino acids. Trimming cost V 3 bases and J 3 bases; bases outside gene matches: 1. The CDR3 reads CASSYSGRTDTQYF. The CDR3 bases are TGTGCCAGCAGTTATAGCGGGAGAACAGATACGCAGTATTTT.

This clonotype was observed a handful of times. The rearrangement uses TRBV6-2 or TRBV6-3 and TRBJ2-3; D call uncertain. V was cut by 2 bases and J by 6 bases, with 12 bases left in between. Germline lookup yields CDR1 MNHEY and CDR2 SVGEGT. This CDR3 comprises 14 residues. The CDR3 nucleotides are TGTGCCAGCAGTTACCATGCGGCGCGGGATACGCAGTATTTT. It yields the protein CASSYHAARDTQYF.

There are a few counts of this clonotype. The chain uses TRBV5-1 and TRBJ2-3; TRBD2 matches at 8 bases. Germline CDR1 SGHRS, CDR2 YFSETQ. This CDR3 contains 16 residues. V was clipped by 4 bases and J by 2 bases; unmatched bases: 9. CDR3 DNA sequence: TGCGCCAGCAGCCCAGGACTAGCCGCTAACACAGATACGCAGTATTTT. Translation gives CASSPGLAANTDTQYF.

J is TRBJ2-3 and V is TRBV29-1, with D perhaps TRBD2 (6 bases). The CDR3 spans 13 residues. The ends were cut back, 4 bases at V and 11 bases at J, with 19 bases in the middle. Germline V gene sequence: CDR1 SQVTM, CDR2 ANQGSEA. This CDR3 reads CSVGLVGGGEQYF. Here the CDR3 DNA reads TGCAGCGTTGGGCTTGTGGGGGGAGGAGAGCAGTATTTT.

The rearrangement joins TRBV19 to TRBJ2-2, with 12 bases that match TRBD1. Looked up from germline, CDR1 is LNHDA and CDR2 is SQIVND (reference sequence). This CDR3 has 17 amino acids. V shed 5 bases and J 5 bases; nucleotides not matched to a gene: 9. The CDR3 loop reads CASSPKGQGARTGELFF. As DNA, the CDR3 is TGTGCCAGTAGTCCCAAGGGACAGGGGGCCCGGACCGGGGAGCTGTTTTTT.

CDR3 protein: CATSDFSGQGIDTQYF. As DNA, the CDR3 is TGTGCCACCAGTGATTTTTCGGGACAAGGCATAGATACGCAGTATTTT. The rearrangement links TRBV24-1 to TRBJ2-3, with D tentatively TRBD1 (6 bases). CDR1 is KGHDR and CDR2 is SFDVKD in the germline V gene. V was trimmed by 1 base and J by 5 bases, leaving 15 bases between them. The CDR3 has 16 residues.

The chain has TRBV20-1 and TRBJ2-1; D unclear. V was cut by 5 bases and J by 7 bases, with 18 bases left in between. The CDR3 length is 14 residues. Germline CDR1 DFQATT, CDR2 SNEGSKA (reference sequence). CDR3 protein: CSARSLLQLNEQFF. In DNA, the CDR3 is TGCAGTGCTCGTAGCCTTCTACAGCTTAATGAGCAGTTCTTC.

The CDR3, as DNA: TGTGCCAGCAGCGTCCGACCGGGGGGGTTTAACTATGGCTACACCTTC. Residues: CASSVRPGGFNYGYTF. The chain joins TRBV9 to TRBJ1-2; maybe TRBD1 (5 bases). CDR3 size: 16 residues. Trimming removed 2 bases from V and 1 base from J, with 15 bases in between. CDR1 is SGDLS and CDR2 is YYNGEE in the germline V gene.

The genes are TRBV10-3 and TRBJ2-3, with D perhaps being TRBD1 or TRBD2 (5 bases each). V lost 8 bases, J lost 3 bases, and 18 bases lay in between. CDR1 and CDR2 from the germline V gene are ENHRY and SYGVKD. This CDR3 is built from 15 residues. CDR3 coding DNA: TGTGCCATCGGGGGACCCGACGGGGCAACAGATACGCAGTATTTT. Translation: CAIGGPDGATDTQYF.

This clonotype was detected only a few times. The chain employs TRBV7-9 and TRBJ2-2, with D uncertain. Germline lookup yields CDR1 SEHNR and CDR2 FQNEAQ (reference sequence). Trimming took 7 bases from V and 3 from J, leaving 6 bases between them. The CDR3 covers 12 residues. The CDR3 region is CASILDTGELFF. CDR3 in DNA: TGTGCCAGCATCCTAGACACCGGGGAGCTGTTTTTT.

With respect to this clonotype: A clone one base away is much larger, so this may be a read error. The chain uses TRBV7-2 and TRBJ1-4; D is unclear. The germline V gene encodes CDR1 SGHTA and CDR2 FQGNSA. The CDR3 sequence is 15 residues long. Between the trimmed V and J ends, which lost 5 bases and 3 bases, there was a span of 13 bases. The DNA of the CDR3 is TGTGCCAGCAGCATAATTCTTGCAGCTAATGAAAAACTGTTTTTT. It encodes CASSIILAANEKLFF.

The CDR3 DNA reads TGTGCCAGCAGCTTGACAGGGCCGGGCGAGCAGTACTTC. Translation: CASSLTGPGEQYF. The chain combines TRBV7-8 with TRBJ2-7, with 7 bases matching TRBD1. Germline V gene data show CDR1 as SGHVS and CDR2 as FQNEAQ. J was trimmed by 6 bases and V by 3 bases; bases with no gene match: 5. CDR3 size: 13 residues.

The CDR3 protein is CASAPLRTAHSNYGYTF. The CDR3 region has the DNA TGTGCCAGCGCTCCGCTTAGGACAGCGCACTCTAACTATGGCTACACCTTC. The chain joins TRBV7-9 to TRBJ1-2, with D possibly being TRBD1 (6 bases). The V gene lost 8 bases and the J gene lost 0 bases, with 22 bases spanning the gap. Germline values: CDR1 SEHNR, CDR2 FQNEAQ (reference sequence). The CDR3 is 17 amino acids.

This clonotype was counted many times. The chain is built from TRBV30 and TRBJ2-5; unclear D gene. The CDR3 totals 14 residues. CDR1 and CDR2 from the germline V gene are GTSNPN and SVGIG (reference sequence). The germline V and J ends were trimmed by 6 bases and 2 bases, with 16 bases remaining between them. CDR3 protein: CACHNRQAQETQYF. The CDR3 coding sequence is TGTGCCTGTCACAACCGGCAGGCTCAAGAGACCCAGTACTTC.

This clonotype was detected a few times. The CDR3 loop is CATSREYHQPQHF. Written as DNA, the CDR3 is TGTGCCACCAGCAGAGAGTATCATCAGCCCCAGCATTTT. The rearrangement links TRBV15 to TRBJ1-5; no definite D call. The CDR3 consists of 13 residues. In germline, CDR1 is LNHNV, CDR2 YYDKDF (reference sequence). Trimming shortened V by 0 bases and J by 5 bases, and 5 bases separated the two germline ends.

This clonotype was observed at least ten times. The rearrangement uses TRBV18 and TRBJ1-5; 7 nucleotides match TRBD1. The V gene end was trimmed by 4 bases and the J gene end by 4 bases; junction bases not matched to a gene: 1. Germline values: CDR1 KGHSH, CDR2 LQKENI. The CDR3 spans 13 residues. CDR3 loop: CASSRDRNQPQHF. The CDR3, as DNA: TGTGCCAGCTCACGGGACAGAAATCAGCCCCAGCATTTT.

This clonotype was counted many times. The V call is TRBV28, the J call TRBJ1-5, with D tentatively TRBD1 (5 bases). The CDR3 runs to 13 residues. Germline loops: CDR1 MDHEN, CDR2 SYDVKM. V gave up 7 bases and J gave up 3 bases, with 10 bases separating them. The DNA for the CDR3 is TGTGCCAGCATGTCCAGGGACAATCAGCCCCAGCATTTT. Translating gives CASMSRDNQPQHF.

This clonotype appeared many times. The chain combines TRBV7-3 with TRBJ2-5; D is perhaps TRBD2 (6 bases). V shed 3 bases and J shed 4 bases, with 9 bases lying between them. The CDR3 covers 13 residues. The germline V gene encodes CDR1 SGHTA and CDR2 FQGTGA. CDR3 region: CASSFFGGETQYF. CDR3 sequence (DNA): TGTGCCAGCAGCTTTTTCGGGGGAGAGACCCAGTACTTC.

The genes are TRBV27 and TRBJ2-3; a possible D gene is TRBD1 (5 bases). Per the germline V gene, CDR1 is MNHEY and CDR2 is SMNVEV (reference sequence). V lost 2 bases, J lost 2 bases, and 11 bases lay in between. The CDR3 is 15 residues long. Here the CDR3 reads CASSLTGPTTDTQYF. The CDR3 DNA follows: TGTGCCAGCAGTTTAACAGGCCCTACCACAGATACGCAGTATTTT.

This clonotype was seen at least ten times. The rearrangement uses TRBV3-1 and TRBJ2-1; D is uncertain. In germline, CDR1 is LGHDT, CDR2 YNNKEL (reference sequence). Trimming removed 3 bases from V and 9 bases from J, with 9 bases in between. This CDR3 contains 12 residues. The CDR3, as DNA: TGTGCCAGCAGCCAGAAGGGCCTTGAGCAGTTCTTC. Residues: CASSQKGLEQFF.